This T cell receptor beta chain was captured by sequencing in a study of shared clonotypes between healthy human individuals. The protocol was immunoSEQ multiplex PCR, while the TCRdb copy is restricted to in-frame clones and leaves out a portion. The sample consists of about 1.5 million clones, approximately 98% of them appearing once. This CDR3 is built from 15 residues. With V trimmed by 4 bases and J by 5 bases, 10 bases remained unmatched. CDR1 MNHNS and CDR2 SASEGT come from the germline V gene. Donors comprised healthy HIV-negative adults lacking recent acute infections or vaccinations. The gene calls are TRBV6-1 and TRBJ2-5; 7 positions match TRBD1. The sample taken for sequencing was naive CD4+ T cells sorted from blood. The subset here: CD45RA+ positively selected. The TCR comes from a man aged 25 to 40 in good health. DNA of the CDR3: TGTGCCAGCAGTGGAGACGACAGGGCGGTGGAGACCCAGTACTTC. Translation: CASSGDDRAVETQYF.